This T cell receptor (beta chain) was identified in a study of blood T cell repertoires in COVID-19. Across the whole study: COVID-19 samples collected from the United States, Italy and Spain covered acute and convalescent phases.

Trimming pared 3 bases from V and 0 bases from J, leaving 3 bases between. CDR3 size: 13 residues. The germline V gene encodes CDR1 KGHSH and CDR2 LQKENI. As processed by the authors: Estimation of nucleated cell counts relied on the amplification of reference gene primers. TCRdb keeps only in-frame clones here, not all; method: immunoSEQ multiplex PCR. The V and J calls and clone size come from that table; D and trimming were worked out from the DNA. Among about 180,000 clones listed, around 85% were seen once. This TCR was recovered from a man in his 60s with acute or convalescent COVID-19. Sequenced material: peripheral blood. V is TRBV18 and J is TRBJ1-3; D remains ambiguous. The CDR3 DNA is TGTGCCAGCTCACCGGCCTCTGGAAACACCATATATTTT. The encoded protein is CASSPASGNTIYF.